This TCR beta chain was captured by sequencing in a study of vaccination and CD4 T cells after COVID-19. Study summary: With nine or ten mild cases and one severe, convalescent patients were SARS-CoV-2 positive by nasal swab PCR.

Documented treatment: roughly 10-day PBMC culture with coronavirus spike peptide pools or control peptides (ViraFEST assay). The CDR3 spans 12 residues. Looked up from germline, CDR1 is DFQATT and CDR2 is SNEGSKA (reference sequence). Points from the study as a whole: Only post-vaccination samples contained a median roughly 86% of the reactive clones in convalescent patients. Convalescent participants were relatively few, and none had early post-infection timepoints studied.

This clonotype turned up a few times. Its antigen is not identified. Cultured CD4+ T-cell DNA underwent Oncomine TCR Beta short-read sequencing. TCRdb ran MiXCR on the PCR reads and lists one entry per CDR3 protein. The data contain roughly 24,000 distinct CDR3 sequences, approximately 59% of them seen just once; the ten biggest clones take up around 3%. The TCR comes from a human donor who had recovered from COVID-19. The V call is TRBV20-1, the J call TRBJ2-7; 9 nucleotides match TRBD1. Input material: CD4+ T cells from blood, cultured in vitro. CDR3 DNA sequence: TGCAGCGTAGGGACAGGGCGCAACGAGCAGTACTTC. It specifies CSVGTGRNEQYF.